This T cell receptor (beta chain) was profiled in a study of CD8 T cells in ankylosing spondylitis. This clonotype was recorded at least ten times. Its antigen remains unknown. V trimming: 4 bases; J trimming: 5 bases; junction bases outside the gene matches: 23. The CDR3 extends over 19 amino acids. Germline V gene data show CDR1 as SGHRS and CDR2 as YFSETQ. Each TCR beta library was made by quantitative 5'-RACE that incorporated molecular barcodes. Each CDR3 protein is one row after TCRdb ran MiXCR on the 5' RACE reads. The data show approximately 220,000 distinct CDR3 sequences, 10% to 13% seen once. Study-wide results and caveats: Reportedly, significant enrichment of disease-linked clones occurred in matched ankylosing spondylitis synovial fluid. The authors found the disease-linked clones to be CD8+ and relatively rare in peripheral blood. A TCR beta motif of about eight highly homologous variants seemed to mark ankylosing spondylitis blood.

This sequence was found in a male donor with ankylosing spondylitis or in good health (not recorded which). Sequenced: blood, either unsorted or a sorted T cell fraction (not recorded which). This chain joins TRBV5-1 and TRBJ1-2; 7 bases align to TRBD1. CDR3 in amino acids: CASSRTPRGRPGQQYGYTF. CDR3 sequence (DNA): TGCGCCAGCAGCCGTACTCCGAGAGGCCGACCGGGACAGCAATATGGCTACACCTTC. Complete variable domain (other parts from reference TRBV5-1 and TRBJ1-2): KAGVTQTPRYLIKTRGQQVTLSCSPISGHRSVSWYQQTPGQGLQFLFEYFSETQRNKGNFPGRFSGRQFSNSRSEMNVSTLELGDSALYLCASSRTPRGRPGQQYGYTFGSGTRLTVV.